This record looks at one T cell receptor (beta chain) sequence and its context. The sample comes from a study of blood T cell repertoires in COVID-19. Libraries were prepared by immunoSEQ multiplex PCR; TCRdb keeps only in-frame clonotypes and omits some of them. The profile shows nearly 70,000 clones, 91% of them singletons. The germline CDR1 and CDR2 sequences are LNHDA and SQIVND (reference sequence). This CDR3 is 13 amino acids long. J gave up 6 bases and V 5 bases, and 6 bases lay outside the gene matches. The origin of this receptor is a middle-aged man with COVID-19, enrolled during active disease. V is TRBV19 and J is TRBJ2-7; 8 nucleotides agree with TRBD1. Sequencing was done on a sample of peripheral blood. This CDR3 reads CASSQQGAREQYF. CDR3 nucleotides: TGTGCCAGTAGTCAGCAGGGGGCCCGCGAGCAGTACTTC.